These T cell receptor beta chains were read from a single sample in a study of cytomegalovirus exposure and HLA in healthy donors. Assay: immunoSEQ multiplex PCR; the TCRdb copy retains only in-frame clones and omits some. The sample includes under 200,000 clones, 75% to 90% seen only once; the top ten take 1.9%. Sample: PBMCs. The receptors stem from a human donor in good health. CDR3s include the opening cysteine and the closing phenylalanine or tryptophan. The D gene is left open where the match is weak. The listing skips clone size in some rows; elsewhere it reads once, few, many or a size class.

CDR3 protein: CASSDSTGGGNEQFF
CDR3 DNA: TGTGCCAGCAGTGACTCAACGGGGGGTGGAAATGAGCAGTTCTTC
D gene: TRBD2
J gene: TRBJ2-1
V gene: TRBV6-4
clone size: medium-sized

CDR3 protein: CASSTYNYGYTF
CDR3 DNA: TGTGCCAGCAGCACTTACAACTATGGCTACACCTTC
D gene: -
J gene: TRBJ1-2
V gene: TRBV7-6
clone size: few

CDR3 protein: CASSQDFGSYNEQFF
CDR3 DNA: TGCGCCAGCAGCCAAGACTTCGGCTCCTACAATGAGCAGTTCTTC
D gene: -
J gene: TRBJ2-1
V gene: TRBV4-3
clone size: -

CDR3 protein: CASSLGQLNTEAFF
CDR3 DNA: TGTGCCAGCAGTTTGGGACAGTTGAACACTGAAGCTTTCTTT
D gene: TRBD1
J gene: TRBJ1-1
V gene: TRBV28
clone size: -

CDR3 protein: CSVRGYIQYF
CDR3 DNA: TGCAGCGTACGAGGGTACATTCAGTACTTC
D gene: -
J gene: TRBJ2-4
V gene: TRBV29-1
clone size: once

CDR3 protein: CASSLMSGISDEQYF
CDR3 DNA: TGTGCCAGCAGCTTAATGTCAGGCATAAGTGACGAGCAGTACTTC
D gene: -
J gene: TRBJ2-7
V gene: TRBV11-3
clone size: -

CDR3 protein: CASRYRGDQPQHF
CDR3 DNA: TGTGCCAGCAGATACAGGGGCGATCAGCCCCAGCATTTT
D gene: TRBD1
J gene: TRBJ1-5
V gene: TRBV2
clone size: -

CDR3 protein: CASSLPPDSNTEAFF
CDR3 DNA: TGTGCCAGCAGCTTACCTCCCGACAGCAACACTGAAGCTTTCTTT
D gene: -
J gene: TRBJ1-1
V gene: TRBV11-3
clone size: once

CDR3 protein: CASSDNRNQPQHF
CDR3 DNA: TGTGCCAGCAGTGATAACAGGAATCAGCCCCAGCATTTT
D gene: -
J gene: TRBJ1-5
V gene: TRBV2
clone size: -

CDR3 protein: CASSLGTSVSYEQYF
CDR3 DNA: TGTGCCAGCAGCTTAGGGACTAGCGTCAGCTACGAGCAGTACTTC
D gene: TRBD2
J gene: TRBJ2-7
V gene: TRBV7-2
clone size: -

CDR3 protein: CASSEVADGGGGYTF
CDR3 DNA: TGTGCCAGCAGTGAAGTGGCGGACGGAGGTGGTGGCTACACCTTC
D gene: -
J gene: TRBJ1-2
V gene: TRBV6-1
clone size: -

CDR3 protein: CASSPIGPEGEAFF
CDR3 DNA: TGTGCCAGCAGCCCCATCGGGCCAGAGGGCGAAGCTTTCTTT
D gene: -
J gene: TRBJ1-1
V gene: TRBV9
clone size: -

CDR3 protein: CASSLHGDQERGEQYF
CDR3 DNA: TGTGCCAGCAGTCTCCACGGGGACCAAGAGCGGGGCGAGCAGTACTTC
D gene: TRBD2
J gene: TRBJ2-7
V gene: TRBV27
clone size: -

CDR3 protein: CASSLGPLRGDTEAFF
CDR3 DNA: TGCGCCAGCAGCTTGGGACCTCTCAGGGGGGACACTGAAGCTTTCTTT
D gene: TRBD1
J gene: TRBJ1-1
V gene: TRBV5-1
clone size: -

CDR3 protein: CASSSLSQHVEKLFF
CDR3 DNA: TGTGCCAGCAGTTCCTTATCCCAACATGTTGAAAAACTGTTTTTT
D gene: -
J gene: TRBJ1-4
V gene: TRBV27
clone size: -

CDR3 protein: CASSPKGGQGGNTIYF
CDR3 DNA: TGTGCCAGCAGCCCGAAGGGGGGACAGGGAGGAAACACCATATATTTT
D gene: -
J gene: TRBJ1-3
V gene: TRBV21-1
clone size: -

CDR3 protein: CASSSGTGVFKQYF
CDR3 DNA: TGTGCCAGCAGCTCCGGGACAGGGGTTTTCAAGCAGTACTTC
D gene: TRBD1
J gene: TRBJ2-7
V gene: TRBV6-5
clone size: -

CDR3 protein: CASSISGGLGPYHYNEQFF
CDR3 DNA: TGTGCCAGTAGTATTAGCGGGGGGCTCGGCCCTTACCACTACAATGAGCAGTTCTTC
D gene: TRBD2
J gene: TRBJ2-1
V gene: TRBV19
clone size: -

CDR3 protein: CASEATGVFGGYTF
CDR3 DNA: TGTGCCAGCGAAGCGACAGGGGTCTTCGGAGGCTACACCTTC
D gene: TRBD1
J gene: TRBJ1-2
V gene: TRBV2
clone size: -

CDR3 protein: CASRKDSYYGYTF
CDR3 DNA: TGTGCCAGCAGGAAGGACAGCTATTATGGCTACACCTTC
D gene: -
J gene: TRBJ1-2
V gene: TRBV6-1
clone size: -

CDR3 protein: CASSTQAGMNYEQYF
CDR3 DNA: TGTGCCAGCAGCACCCAAGCAGGCATGAACTACGAGCAGTACTTC
D gene: -
J gene: TRBJ2-7
V gene: TRBV6-1
clone size: -

CDR3 protein: CASSPGTGTMNTEAFF
CDR3 DNA: TGTGCCAGCAGCCCCGGAACAGGGACCATGAACACTGAAGCTTTCTTT
D gene: -
J gene: TRBJ1-1
V gene: TRBV5-4
clone size: -

CDR3 protein: CAILAGWGNTEAFF
CDR3 DNA: TGTGCCATCTTGGCAGGGTGGGGGAACACTGAAGCTTTCTTT
D gene: -
J gene: TRBJ1-1
V gene: TRBV10-3
clone size: -

CDR3 protein: CASTRGSNQPQHF
CDR3 DNA: TGTGCCAGCACACGGGGTAGCAATCAGCCCCAGCATTTT
D gene: -
J gene: TRBJ1-5
V gene: TRBV2
clone size: -

CDR3 protein: CASSHRGSNYGYTF
CDR3 DNA: TGTGCCAGCAGTCACAGGGGGTCCAACTATGGCTACACCTTC
D gene: TRBD1
J gene: TRBJ1-2
V gene: TRBV4-2
clone size: once

CDR3 protein: CASSLPGTGNYGYTF
CDR3 DNA: TGTGCCAGCAGCTTACCCGGGACAGGGAACTATGGCTACACCTTC
D gene: TRBD1
J gene: TRBJ1-2
V gene: TRBV7-9
clone size: few

CDR3 protein: CASSPDRDRALNEQFF
CDR3 DNA: TGTGCCAGCAGCCCCGACCGGGACAGGGCACTTAATGAGCAGTTCTTC
D gene: TRBD1
J gene: TRBJ2-1
V gene: TRBV13
clone size: -

CDR3 protein: CASSAQETKNIQYF
CDR3 DNA: TGTGCCAGCAGTGCACAGGAGACTAAAAACATTCAGTACTTC
D gene: -
J gene: TRBJ2-4
V gene: TRBV6-6
clone size: -

CDR3 protein: CASSPYLAKNIQYF
CDR3 DNA: TGTGCCAGTAGTCCCTACTTAGCCAAAAACATTCAGTACTTC
D gene: -
J gene: TRBJ2-4
V gene: TRBV19
clone size: -

CDR3 protein: CASSSAGSATNYGYTF
CDR3 DNA: TGTGCCAGCAGTTCAGCGGGGAGCGCTACTAACTATGGCTACACCTTC
D gene: -
J gene: TRBJ1-2
V gene: TRBV6-6
clone size: -

CDR3 protein: CASSRQGASNEKLFF
CDR3 DNA: TGTGCCAGCAGCAGACAGGGGGCCTCTAATGAAAAACTGTTTTTT
D gene: TRBD1
J gene: TRBJ1-4
V gene: TRBV7-8
clone size: -

CDR3 protein: CASSDTDSLAGELFF
CDR3 DNA: TGTGCCAGCAGTGATACGGATAGCTTGGCCGGGGAGCTGTTTTTT
D gene: -
J gene: TRBJ2-2
V gene: TRBV6-4
clone size: once

CDR3 protein: CASKEDSNEKLFF
CDR3 DNA: TGTGCCAGTAAGGAGGATAGTAATGAAAAACTGTTTTTT
D gene: -
J gene: TRBJ1-4
V gene: TRBV19
clone size: once

CDR3 protein: CASSLAIARTQETQYF
CDR3 DNA: TGTGCCAGCAGCTTGGCGATAGCTCGAACGCAAGAGACCCAGTACTTC
D gene: -
J gene: TRBJ2-5
V gene: TRBV5-4
clone size: -

CDR3 protein: CASTVSRQSEKAFF
CDR3 DNA: TGTGCCAGCACCGTATCCCGACAATCGGAAAAAGCTTTCTTT
D gene: -
J gene: TRBJ1-1
V gene: TRBV7-9
clone size: once

CDR3 protein: CAIRTSGGLRYEQYF
CDR3 DNA: TGTGCCATCAGGACTAGCGGGGGCCTTAGGTACGAGCAGTACTTC
D gene: TRBD2
J gene: TRBJ2-7
V gene: TRBV2
clone size: -

CDR3 protein: CASSQGTGYLTDTQYF
CDR3 DNA: TGTGCCAGCAGCCAAGGGACAGGGTACCTCACAGATACGCAGTATTTT
D gene: TRBD1
J gene: TRBJ2-3
V gene: TRBV27
clone size: -

CDR3 protein: CASSSRQGQETQYF
CDR3 DNA: TGTGCCAGTAGTTCCAGACAGGGCCAAGAGACCCAGTACTTC
D gene: TRBD1
J gene: TRBJ2-5
V gene: TRBV19
clone size: -

CDR3 protein: CASSLEGGGAAETQYF
CDR3 DNA: TGCGCCAGCAGCTTGGAGGGCGGGGGGGCTGCAGAGACCCAGTACTTC
D gene: TRBD2
J gene: TRBJ2-5
V gene: TRBV5-1
clone size: once

CDR3 protein: CASSTLTGDYSPLHF
CDR3 DNA: TGTGCCAGCAGTACCCTGACAGGGGATTACTCACCCCTCCACTTT
D gene: TRBD1
J gene: TRBJ1-6
V gene: TRBV6-5
clone size: -